The rows below give T cell receptor beta chains drawn from one sample of a study of T cells in localized non-small cell lung cancer. Sequencing used immunoSEQ multiplex PCR; TCRdb keeps in-frame clones, though not all of them. Here the sample spans around 79,000 clones, less than 85% being singletons. The material was PBMCs, obtained before any cancer treatment. These receptors all come from a man aged 40 to 75 with stage II squamous cell lung carcinoma. Each CDR3 is given without its conserved first and last residue. Each record gives: clone size, CDR3 length, V gene, CDR3 protein. Only some rows state a clone size, as once, few, many or a class for expanded clones.

abundance: -; len: 14; v_gene: TRBV4-1; CDR3aa: ASRDPARTANEKLF
abundance: -; len: 13; v_gene: TRBV18; CDR3aa: ASSPPRWQNTEAF
abundance: once; len: 12; v_gene: TRBV30; CDR3aa: AVSGRASPDEQF
abundance: once; len: 12; v_gene: TRBV28; CDR3aa: ASSAPRDRHEQY
abundance: -; len: 11; v_gene: TRBV18; CDR3aa: ASSPWEEETQY
abundance: -; len: 11; v_gene: TRBV11-2; CDR3aa: ASNPSGANVLT
abundance: -; len: 12; v_gene: TRBV28; CDR3aa: ASTRRTGSPEAF
abundance: -; len: 15; v_gene: TRBV7-6; CDR3aa: ASSLEGIGVSTDTQY
abundance: -; len: 11; v_gene: TRBV7-2; CDR3aa: ASSPMKAGTQY
abundance: -; len: 15; v_gene: TRBV11-2; CDR3aa: ASSGTRRREVAHEQF
abundance: -; len: 13; v_gene: TRBV2; CDR3aa: ASSEGGGPIYEQY
abundance: few; len: 10; v_gene: TRBV19; CDR3aa: ASKAPGTEAF
abundance: -; len: 15; v_gene: TRBV7-2; CDR3aa: ASSLGDRGVSNQPQH
abundance: -; len: 9; v_gene: TRBV30; CDR3aa: AWSLQGEAF
abundance: few; len: 11; v_gene: TRBV29-1; CDR3aa: SVRQTGPYGYT
abundance: -; len: 12; v_gene: TRBV4-3; CDR3aa: ASSQGGVNTEAF
abundance: -; len: 12; v_gene: TRBV6-1; CDR3aa: ASSWDRDRGEQF
abundance: -; len: 14; v_gene: TRBV19; CDR3aa: ASSIDVRGRDTEAF
abundance: -; len: 11; v_gene: TRBV28; CDR3aa: ASLRQGAYEQY
abundance: -; len: 11; v_gene: TRBV5-1; CDR3aa: ASTTGGDYGYT
abundance: -; len: 11; v_gene: TRBV2; CDR3aa: ASSAPTDTEAF
abundance: -; len: 11; v_gene: TRBV19; CDR3aa: ATSPAGAETQY
abundance: -; len: 11; v_gene: TRBV7-3; CDR3aa: ASSQGPQETQY
abundance: -; len: 11; v_gene: TRBV25-1; CDR3aa: ASTGVPNTEAF
abundance: once; len: 15; v_gene: TRBV15; CDR3aa: ATSPGRGGLNTGELF
abundance: -; len: 10; v_gene: TRBV5-6; CDR3aa: ASSSTVVEQF
abundance: -; len: 10; v_gene: TRBV5-1; CDR3aa: ASSFDSSGYT
abundance: many; len: 12; v_gene: TRBV10-3; CDR3aa: AISDLGLNSPLH
abundance: few; len: 13; v_gene: TRBV13; CDR3aa: ASSLGGELNTEAF
abundance: -; len: 13; v_gene: TRBV28; CDR3aa: ASSSQWTGSDEQY
abundance: -; len: 12; v_gene: TRBV6-5; CDR3aa: ASSVGTGNSPLH
abundance: -; len: 11; v_gene: TRBV6-1; CDR3aa: ASSTGLTDTQY
abundance: -; len: 13; v_gene: TRBV6-5; CDR3aa: ASSYGGGNTGELF
abundance: -; len: 12; v_gene: TRBV11-2; CDR3aa: ASSWGGGTGELF
abundance: -; len: 12; v_gene: TRBV7-3; CDR3aa: ASSPGTGWDEQF
abundance: -; len: 13; v_gene: TRBV6-6; CDR3aa: ASSYVGQGGNEQF
abundance: -; len: 13; v_gene: TRBV29-1; CDR3aa: SVEDYGSSTDTQY
abundance: -; len: 14; v_gene: TRBV9; CDR3aa: ASSPWDTGGFDEQY
abundance: -; len: 12; v_gene: TRBV5-8; CDR3aa: ASSLKQAWETQY
abundance: -; len: 14; v_gene: TRBV7-9; CDR3aa: ASSFQRGGSPGELF
abundance: -; len: 13; v_gene: TRBV14; CDR3aa: ASSWGRGSYNEQF
abundance: -; len: 11; v_gene: TRBV25-1; CDR3aa: ASKDRINEKLF
abundance: few; len: 13; v_gene: TRBV9; CDR3aa: ASSVDWVSPHTQY
abundance: -; len: 13; v_gene: TRBV11-1; CDR3aa: ASSLVHRVGTEAF